This passage covers 27 T cell receptor beta chains from one sample sequenced in a study of T cells after yellow fever vaccination. TCRdb re-derived calls from the 5' RACE reads in MiXCR, one entry per CDR3 protein. The sample has nearly 550,000 distinct CDR3 sequences; less than 20% are singletons. The sample here was PBMCs, taken 15 days after the yellow fever booster vaccination. The receptors come from a man aged 25-45 years who received the YFV17D yellow fever vaccine.

In nucleotides, the CDR3 is TGTGCCAGCAGTAGAAGCGTCGATGAGCAGTTCTTC. Translating gives CASSRSVDEQFF. J is TRBJ2-1 and V is TRBV6-1; D not resolved. This CDR3 has 12 residues. Trimming pared 5 bases from V and 8 bases from J, leaving 10 bases between. Germline V CDR1 and CDR2: MNHNS, SASEGT.

The rearrangement links TRBV28 to TRBJ1-1; D call uncertain. This CDR3 comprises 11 residues. Per the germline V gene, CDR1 is MDHEN and CDR2 is SYDVKM. V was clipped by 6 bases and J by 8 bases, with 10 bases between them. CDR3 protein: CASRSPHEAFF. The CDR3 DNA is TGTGCCAGCAGATCTCCTCACGAAGCTTTCTTT.

The chain is built from TRBV7-2 and TRBJ2-1; TRBD2 is a possible D gene (6 bases). Trimming removed 2 bases from V and 0 bases from J, with 11 bases in between. This CDR3 contains 16 residues. Germline loops: CDR1 SGHTA, CDR2 FQGNSA. For the CDR3, the DNA is TGTGCCAGCAGCTTATGGGGCGGGGACTCCTACAATGAGCAGTTCTTC. Translated: CASSLWGGDSYNEQFF.

The V call is TRBV12-3 or TRBV12-4, the J call TRBJ2-3, with a tentative D call TRBD2 (6 bases). The CDR3 loop spans 15 amino acids. The germline V and J ends were trimmed by 6 bases and 0 bases, with 13 bases remaining between them. The CDR3 protein is CASSNSGSSTDTQYF. The CDR3 DNA reads as TGTGCCAGCAGCAATAGCGGATCTAGCACAGATACGCAGTATTTT.

This rearrangement joins TRBV7-9 to TRBJ2-3; 8 nucleotides line up with TRBD2. Per the germline V gene, CDR1 is SEHNR and CDR2 is FQNEAQ (reference sequence). V shed 5 bases and J 7 bases; nucleotides not matched to a gene: 5. The CDR3 sequence is 13 residues long. The CDR3 sequence is CASSGPSGYTQYF. CDR3 coding DNA: TGTGCCAGCAGCGGACCTAGCGGGTATACGCAGTATTTT.

This clonotype was seen a handful of times. CDR3 coding DNA: TGCAGTGCTAGCCCCCCGGGACTAGCGGGAGGGCAGGAGACCCAGTACTTC. Translation: CSASPPGLAGGQETQYF. The V call is TRBV20-1, the J call TRBJ2-5; 16 nucleotides align to TRBD2. After removal of 3 bases from V and 5 bases from J, the junction contained 9 bases not matched to a gene. Germline values: CDR1 DFQATT, CDR2 SNEGSKA (reference sequence). There are 17 residues in the CDR3.

J is TRBJ2-7 and V is TRBV28, with 7 bases that match TRBD1. From germline, CDR1 is MDHEN and CDR2 SYDVKM. Losses at the gene ends were 10 bases for V and 7 bases for J; bases not matched to a gene: 13. The CDR3 covers 13 residues. The CDR3 is CATRQGITSEQYF. CDR3 DNA sequence: TGTGCCACCCGACAGGGAATTACGAGTGAGCAGTACTTC.

This clonotype was recorded a few times. V and J are TRBV18 and TRBJ2-2, with D possibly being TRBD1 (6 bases). This CDR3 region has 13 residues. Trimming took 5 bases from V and 3 from J, leaving 7 bases between them. Germline values: CDR1 KGHSH, CDR2 LQKENI. The chain's CDR3 is CASSNRDTGELFF. DNA for the CDR3: TGTGCCAGCTCAAACAGGGACACCGGGGAGCTGTTTTTT.

The genes are TRBV5-4 and TRBJ2-5; 8 bases fit TRBD2. V lost 2 bases and J lost 2; bases outside the gene matches: 8. The CDR3 totals 16 residues. In germline, CDR1 is SGHNT, CDR2 YYREEE (reference sequence). The CDR3, as DNA: TGTGCCAGCAGCTTAACCGGGACTAGGCTACAAGAGACCCAGTACTTC. This gives the protein CASSLTGTRLQETQYF.

This clonotype was recorded at least ten times. This chain's CDR3 is CASSFSGPSYEQYF. The CDR3 bases are TGTGCCAGCAGCTTTAGCGGACCTTCCTACGAGCAGTACTTC. The gene calls are TRBV28 and TRBJ2-7, with D maybe TRBD2 (6 bases). The CDR3 runs to 14 residues. Trimming removed 6 bases at V and 1 base at J, with 13 bases between. Germline values: CDR1 MDHEN, CDR2 SYDVKM.

This clonotype was counted between two and nine times. The chain is built from TRBV12-5 and TRBJ2-5, with 8 bases aligning to TRBD2. This CDR3 spans 14 amino acids. Germline-derived CDR1 and CDR2 are LGHNT and FRNRAP. J gave up 4 bases and V 2 bases, and 3 bases lay outside the gene matches. CDR3 sequence: CASGLRSGGETQYF. CDR3 bases: TGTGCTAGTGGTTTGAGGAGCGGGGGAGAGACCCAGTACTTC.

The rearrangement links TRBV30 to TRBJ2-7; D uncertain. The germline V gene has CDR1 GTSNPN and CDR2 SVGIG (reference sequence). CDR3 size: 13 residues. Trimming took off 0 bases at V and 5 bases at J, with 11 bases between the two ends. The CDR3 is CAWSVKETNEQYF. CDR3 bases: TGTGCCTGGAGTGTAAAAGAAACTAACGAGCAGTACTTC.

This clonotype was observed a handful of times. The gene calls are TRBV18 and TRBJ2-3; 14 bases are shared with TRBD2. The V gene end was trimmed by 3 bases and the J gene end by 3 bases; junction bases not matched to a gene: 5. Per germline, CDR1 KGHSH and CDR2 LQKENI. This CDR3 has 17 amino acids. CDR3 sequence: CASSPGLAGVRTDTQYF. CDR3 sequence (DNA): TGTGCCAGCTCACCGGGACTAGCGGGAGTACGGACAGATACGCAGTATTTT.

This clonotype has ten or more counts. This sequence joins TRBV5-6 and TRBJ1-1; 10 bases fit TRBD1. With 3 bases clipped from V and 5 bases from J, the junction kept 10 bases outside the gene matches. The CDR3 loop spans 16 amino acids. Germline CDR1 is SGHDT and CDR2 is YYEEEE. The CDR3 DNA reads TGTGCCAGCAGCTCGTCGGGACAGGGGCTAAGGACTGAAGCTTTCTTT. This encodes CASSSSGQGLRTEAFF.

This clonotype was recorded many times. The chain couples TRBV12-3 or TRBV12-4 to TRBJ2-7; D is unclear. The CDR3 covers 14 residues. Trimming removed 5 bases from V and 0 bases from J, with 11 bases in between. The CDR3 is CASSPPGGSYEQYF. The CDR3 DNA follows: TGTGCCAGCAGTCCCCCGGGCGGCTCCTACGAGCAGTACTTC.

The chain couples TRBV6-1 to TRBJ2-2; D is possibly TRBD1 or TRBD2 (5 bases each). V was pared by 10 bases and J by 4 bases, with 13 bases between. The CDR3 is 13 residues long. Germline CDR1 reads MNHNS; CDR2 reads SASEGT. The CDR3 is CATTSGGTGELFF. DNA for the CDR3: TGTGCCACCACCTCTGGGGGCACCGGGGAGCTGTTTTTT.

This rearrangement joins TRBV29-1 to TRBJ2-7; no definite D call. CDR1 SQVTM and CDR2 ANQGSEA come from the germline V gene. The CDR3 has 12 residues. Deletions cut 4 bases from V and 7 bases from J, with 14 bases between. The CDR3 loop reads CSVGLALGEQYF. The CDR3, as DNA: TGCAGCGTTGGGTTAGCCCTGGGGGAGCAGTACTTC.

The chain carries TRBV11-2 and TRBJ2-7; TRBD1 might be the D (6 bases). CDR1 and CDR2 from the germline V gene are SGHAT and FQNNGV. Trimming removed 5 bases from V and 4 bases from J, with 15 bases in between. This CDR3 spans 14 amino acids. Here the CDR3 reads CASSTDRTLYEQYF. Here the CDR3 DNA reads TGTGCCAGCAGCACCGACAGGACCTTATACGAGCAGTACTTC.

The V and J genes are TRBV7-9 and TRBJ1-3; D is uncertain. Germline V gene data show CDR1 as SEHNR and CDR2 as FQNEAQ (reference sequence). V gave up 6 bases and J gave up 4 bases, with 16 bases separating them. The CDR3 runs to 15 residues. This chain's CDR3 is CASRPPPREGNTIYF. The DNA of the CDR3 is TGTGCCAGCAGACCCCCCCCGCGAGAGGGAAACACCATATATTTT.

The chain couples TRBV15 to TRBJ1-6, with D perhaps TRBD1 (6 bases). V shed 1 base and J shed 9 bases, with 16 bases lying between them. Germline CDR1 is LNHNV and CDR2 is YYDKDF (reference sequence). This CDR3 region has 16 residues. The CDR3 loop reads CATSRASRGLGSPLHF. CDR3 sequence (DNA): TGTGCCACCAGCAGAGCGAGCAGGGGATTAGGTTCACCCCTCCACTTT.

This chain links TRBV29-1 with TRBJ2-1; D might be TRBD2 (6 bases). Germline V gives CDR1 SQVTM, CDR2 ANQGSEA. Trimming shortened V by 2 bases and J by 4 bases, and 15 bases separated the two germline ends. CDR3 length equals 15 residues. CDR3 DNA sequence: TGCAGCGTTGAAACGGGGTCAGGGAGGTACAATGAGCAGTTCTTC. Translated: CSVETGSGRYNEQFF.

This clonotype has more than one count but fewer than ten. The J gene is TRBJ2-1, the V gene TRBV6-2 or TRBV6-3; 8 positions agree with TRBD2. Germline values: CDR1 MNHEY, CDR2 SVGEGT. The CDR3 has 14 amino acids. V lost 7 bases, J lost 7 bases, and 9 bases stayed unmatched. CDR3 region: CASTRASGRNEQFF. For the CDR3, the DNA is TGTGCCAGCACGAGGGCTAGCGGGCGTAATGAGCAGTTCTTC.

The chain links TRBV15 to TRBJ1-1; 8 bases agree with TRBD1. J lost 9 bases, V lost 5 bases, and 5 bases had no gene match. The CDR3 extends over 12 amino acids. Germline CDR1 is LNHNV and CDR2 is YYDKDF (reference sequence). The CDR3 DNA reads TGTGCCACCAGCCTTAGACAGGGGAAAGCTTTCTTT. Translated: CATSLRQGKAFF.

This clonotype was detected a few times. The J gene is TRBJ2-5, the V gene TRBV5-1; no firm D call. Trimming took 0 bases from V and 5 from J, leaving 8 bases between them. CDR1 is SGHRS and CDR2 is YFSETQ in the germline V gene. CDR3 length equals 13 residues. The CDR3 bases are TGCGCCAGCAGCTTGGGGAATGGGGAGACCCAGTACTTC. Amino acids: CASSLGNGETQYF.

The V call is TRBV11-2, the J call TRBJ1-6, with D unclear. Germline CDR1 is SGHAT and CDR2 is FQNNGV. The CDR3 runs 14 residues. V shed 3 bases and J shed 10 bases, with 13 bases lying between them. CDR3 sequence: CASSLATGPSPLHF. In DNA, the CDR3 is TGTGCCAGCAGCTTGGCCACCGGTCCATCACCCCTCCACTTT.

This clonotype was seen only a few times. This sequence joins TRBV20-1 and TRBJ2-7, with 7 bases fitting TRBD1. The CDR3 runs 16 residues. V shed 3 bases, J shed 2 bases, and the junction held 13 bases outside the gene matches. The germline V gene encodes CDR1 DFQATT and CDR2 SNEGSKA (reference sequence). The CDR3 region is CSASLQTQTGTYEQYF. The CDR3 nucleotides are TGCAGTGCTAGCCTCCAGACCCAGACAGGGACCTACGAGCAGTACTTC.

This clonotype came up a few times. The chain is built from TRBV29-1 and TRBJ2-7; 12 nucleotides agree with TRBD2. This CDR3 is 11 amino acids long. Germline CDR1 and CDR2: SQVTM and ANQGSEA. Trimming removed 3 bases from V and 10 bases from J; junction bases left unmatched: 1. For the CDR3, the DNA is TGCAGCGTTGAGACTAGCGGGAGTCAGTACTTC. It translates to CSVETSGSQYF.